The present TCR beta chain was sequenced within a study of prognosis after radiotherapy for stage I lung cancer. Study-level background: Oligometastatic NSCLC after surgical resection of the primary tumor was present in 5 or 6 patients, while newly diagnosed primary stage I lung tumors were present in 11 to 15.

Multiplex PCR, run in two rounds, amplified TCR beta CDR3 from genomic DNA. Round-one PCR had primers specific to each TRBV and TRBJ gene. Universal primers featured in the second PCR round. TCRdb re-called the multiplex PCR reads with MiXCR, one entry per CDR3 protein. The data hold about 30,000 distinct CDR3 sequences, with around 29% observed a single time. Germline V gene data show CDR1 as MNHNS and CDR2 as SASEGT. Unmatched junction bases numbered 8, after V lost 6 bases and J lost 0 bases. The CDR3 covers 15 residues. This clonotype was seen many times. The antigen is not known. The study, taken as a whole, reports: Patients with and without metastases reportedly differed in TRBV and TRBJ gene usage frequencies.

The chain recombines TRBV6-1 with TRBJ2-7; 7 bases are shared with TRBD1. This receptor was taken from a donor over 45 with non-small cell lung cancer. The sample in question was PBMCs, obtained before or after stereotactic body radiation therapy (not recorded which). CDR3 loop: CASSLTGAYSYEQYF. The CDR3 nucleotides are TGTGCCAGCAGCCTTACAGGGGCCTACTCCTACGAGCAGTACTTC.